The sequence of this T cell receptor (beta chain) was determined in a study of blood T cell repertoires in COVID-19. Study-level information: The analysed material was cDNA or gDNA that came from T cells, B-cell-depleted T cells, or PBMCs.

Looked up from germline, CDR1 is LGHNA and CDR2 is YNFKEQ. Trimming at V came to 4 bases and at J to 2 bases, leaving 8 bases not matched to a gene. CDR3 size: 15 residues. Clones were sequenced by immunoSEQ multiplex PCR, and TCRdb holds only the in-frame ones, with some missing. The table includes about 440,000 clones, 70% to 90% detected once. The clonotype was recovered from a woman in her fifties or sixties with COVID-19, enrolled during active disease. The chain recombines TRBV4-2 with TRBJ2-7; 7 bases align to TRBD1. Sample: peripheral blood. This chain's CDR3 is CASSPAEGAAYEQYF. CDR3 nucleotides: TGTGCCAGCAGCCCAGCAGAGGGGGCGGCCTACGAGCAGTACTTC.